This T cell receptor (beta chain) was identified during a study of cytomegalovirus exposure and HLA in healthy donors. As for this clone: Its specificity is unknown.

60 Vbeta and 13 Jbeta primers were used in PCR. Clones were read by immunoSEQ multiplex PCR, and TCRdb kept only the in-frame ones, dropping some. The sample lists approximately 100,000 clones, around 83% occurring once. Healthy people donating bone marrow made up the donors. Points from the study as a whole: CMV serostatus was the only recorded immune exposure for donors. In a later analysis, TCR beta V- and J-gene trimming was associated with a missense DCLRE1C variant.

Germline trimming cut 4 bases from V and 9 bases from J; bases unmatched to any gene: 6. Germline CDR1 reads LGHNA; CDR2 reads YNFKEQ. CDR3 length: 15 amino acids. Material: PBMCs. The chain is built from TRBV4-2 and TRBJ1-6; TRBD1 matches at 10 bases. The clonotype was recovered from a man aged 25-45 years in good health and CMV-seronegative. The chain's CDR3 is CASSRPGQGTSPLHF. For the CDR3, the DNA is TGTGCCAGCAGCCGTCCGGGACAGGGGACTTCACCCCTCCACTTT.